The rows below give T cell receptor beta chains drawn from one sample of a study of liver allograft versus peripheral blood T cells. TCRdb called the reads again in MiXCR, with one record for every CDR3 protein. The sample has fewer than 1,500 distinct CDR3 sequences, approximately 11% seen once. These receptors were obtained from a human patient who had a liver transplant. Some T cells could come from the graft donor. Each CDR3 is given with its conserved first and last residue. The D gene is left open where the match is weak. Rows give clone size only sometimes, using once, few, many, or a class for an expanded clone.

>medium-sized|TRBV18|TRBJ2-3|NA
TGTGCCAGCTCGGTTCTAGCGCCAGGCGCAGATACGCAGTATTTT
CASSVLAPGADTQYF
>few|TRBV7-9|TRBJ1-1|NA
TGTGCCAGCAGCTTCTTGACGGTGAACACTGAAGCTTTCTTT
CASSFLTVNTEAFF
>many|TRBV19|TRBJ2-5|TRBD1
TGTGCCACGACGGACAGGGGGCTTTCTGTGGGTACGGGGGAGACCCAGTACTTC
CATTDRGLSVGTGETQYF
>medium-sized|TRBV7-2|TRBJ1-5|TRBD1
TGTGCCAGCAGCTTAGAGTCAGGGGGGTTCGGTCAGCCCCAGCATTTT
CASSLESGGFGQPQHF
>large|TRBV19|TRBJ1-6|NA
TGTGCCAGTAACCAAGACAGGCCCGGCACTTCACCCCTCCACTTT
CASNQDRPGTSPLHF
>large|TRBV27|TRBJ2-7|TRBD2
TGTGCCAGCAGACCCAGGACTAGCGGGAGTTCCTCCTACGAGCAGTACTTC
CASRPRTSGSSSYEQYF
>large|TRBV19|TRBJ1-5|NA
TGTGCCAGTAGCACCAGGGGACACACTTATCAGCCCCAGCATTTT
CASSTRGHTYQPQHF
>NA|TRBV10-3|TRBJ1-1|NA
TGTGCCATCAGTGAGTCCCTGGGGGGGAACACTGAAGCTTTCTTT
CAISESLGGNTEAFF
>large|TRBV6-5|TRBJ1-4|NA
TGTGCCAGCAGTGAATCCGGGGGAGGGGGTGGTGAAAAACTGTTTTTT
CASSESGGGGGEKLFF
>medium-sized|TRBV28|TRBJ1-5|TRBD1
TGTGCCAGCACCAGAAGACAGGGGCGACTTGGCAATCAGCCCCAGCATTTT
CASTRRQGRLGNQPQHF
>NA|TRBV5-1|TRBJ1-2|TRBD1
TGCGCCAGCAGCCTGGACAGGGGACGGTCTGCTGGCTACACCTTC
CASSLDRGRSAGYTF
>few|TRBV12-5|TRBJ1-1|NA
TGTGCTAGTGGTTTGGGGGGAGATGGCACTGAAGCTTTCTTT
CASGLGGDGTEAFF
>few|TRBV2|TRBJ2-6|NA
TGTGCCAGCAGTGAGCCCAGAGCCTCTGGGGCCAACGTCCTGACTTTC
CASSEPRASGANVLTF
>medium-sized|TRBV18|TRBJ1-1|NA
TGTGCCAGCTCACCACCCACAGCGTTCACTGAAGCTTTCTTT
CASSPPTAFTEAFF
>NA|TRBV5-5|TRBJ1-1|NA
TGTGCCAGCAGCTTGCAGGGGAACACTGAAGCTTTCTTT
CASSLQGNTEAFF
>few|TRBV2|TRBJ2-7|NA
TGTGCCAGCAGCCTCAACTCCTACGAGCAGTACTTC
CASSLNSYEQYF
>many|TRBV20-1|TRBJ2-5|NA
TGCAGTGCTAGGCGGGATCTTGAACGAGAGACCCAGTACTTC
CSARRDLERETQYF
>large|TRBV18|TRBJ1-2|TRBD1
TGTGCCAGCTCATCCGGGGACAGGAGTGGCTACACCTTC
CASSSGDRSGYTF
>large|TRBV15|TRBJ1-5|NA
TGTGCCACCAGCAGCCATTCGGGCAGGAATCAGCCCCAGCATTTT
CATSSHSGRNQPQHF
>NA|TRBV11-1|TRBJ2-3|TRBD1
TGTGCCAGCAGCGGAGACAGGGGCCTGATCACAGATACGCAGTATTTT
CASSGDRGLITDTQYF
>large|TRBV5-5|TRBJ1-2|NA
TGTGCCAGCAGCCTGTCGAGGTCCAACTATGGCTACACCTTC
CASSLSRSNYGYTF